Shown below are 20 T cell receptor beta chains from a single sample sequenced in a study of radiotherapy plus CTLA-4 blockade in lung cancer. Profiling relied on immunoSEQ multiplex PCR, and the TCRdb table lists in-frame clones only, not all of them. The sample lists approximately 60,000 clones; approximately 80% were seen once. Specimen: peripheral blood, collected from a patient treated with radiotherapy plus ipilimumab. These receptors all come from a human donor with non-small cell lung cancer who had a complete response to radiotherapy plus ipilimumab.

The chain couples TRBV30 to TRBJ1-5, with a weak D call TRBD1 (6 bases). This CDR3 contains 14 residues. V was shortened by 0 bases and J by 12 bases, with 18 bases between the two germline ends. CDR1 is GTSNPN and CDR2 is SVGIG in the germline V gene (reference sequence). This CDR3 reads CAWSVLGAPGVQHF. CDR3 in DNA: TGTGCCTGGAGTGTACTGGGGGCGCCTGGAGTCCAGCATTTT. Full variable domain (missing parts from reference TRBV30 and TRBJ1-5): SQTIHQWPATLVQPVGSPLSLECTVEGTSNPNLYWYRQAAGRGLQLLFYSVGIGQISSEVPQNLSASRPQDRQFILSSKKLLLSDSGFYLCAWSVLGAPGVQHFGDGTRLSIL.

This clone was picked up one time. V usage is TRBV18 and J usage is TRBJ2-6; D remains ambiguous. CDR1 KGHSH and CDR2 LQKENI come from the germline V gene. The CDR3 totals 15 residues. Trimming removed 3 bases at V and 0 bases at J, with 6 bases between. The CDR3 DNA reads TGTGCCAGCTCACCCGACATCTCTGGGGCCAACGTCCTGACTTTC. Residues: CASSPDISGANVLTF.

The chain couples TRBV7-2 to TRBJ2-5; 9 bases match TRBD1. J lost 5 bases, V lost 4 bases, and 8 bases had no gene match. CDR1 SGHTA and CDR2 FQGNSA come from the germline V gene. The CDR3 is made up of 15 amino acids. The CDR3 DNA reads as TGTGCCAGCAGCTCAGGGCGGGACAGGGCTGAGACCCAGTACTTC. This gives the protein CASSSGRDRAETQYF.

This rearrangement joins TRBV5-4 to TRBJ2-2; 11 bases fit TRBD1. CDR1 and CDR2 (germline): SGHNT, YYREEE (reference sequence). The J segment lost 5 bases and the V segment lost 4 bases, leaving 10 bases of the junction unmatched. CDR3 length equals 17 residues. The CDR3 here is CASSPPGQGAVTGELFF. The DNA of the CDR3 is TGTGCCAGCAGCCCCCCAGGACAGGGGGCTGTGACCGGGGAGCTGTTTTTT.

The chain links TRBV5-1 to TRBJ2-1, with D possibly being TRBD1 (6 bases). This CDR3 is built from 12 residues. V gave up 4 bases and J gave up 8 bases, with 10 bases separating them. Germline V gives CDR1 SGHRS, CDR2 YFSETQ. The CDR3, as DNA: TGCGCCAGCAGCATCCACAGGGATGAGCAGTTCTTC. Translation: CASSIHRDEQFF.

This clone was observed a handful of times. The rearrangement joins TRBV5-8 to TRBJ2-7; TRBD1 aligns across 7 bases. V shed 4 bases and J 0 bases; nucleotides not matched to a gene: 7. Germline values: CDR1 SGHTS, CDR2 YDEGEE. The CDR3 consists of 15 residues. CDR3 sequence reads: CASSKNRGSSYEQYF. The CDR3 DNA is TGTGCCAGCAGCAAGAACAGGGGAAGCTCCTACGAGCAGTACTTC. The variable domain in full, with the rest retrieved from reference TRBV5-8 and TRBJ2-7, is EAGVTQSPTHLIKTRGQQATLRCSPISGHTSVYWYQQALGLGLQFLLWYDEGEERNRGNFPPRFSGRQFPNYSSELNVNALELEDSALYLCASSKNRGSSYEQYFGPGTRLTVT.

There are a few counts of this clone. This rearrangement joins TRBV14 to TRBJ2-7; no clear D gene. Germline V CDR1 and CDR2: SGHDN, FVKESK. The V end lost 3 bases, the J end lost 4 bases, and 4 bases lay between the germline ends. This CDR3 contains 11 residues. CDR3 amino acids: CASSQGYEQYF. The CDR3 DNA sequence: TGTGCCAGCAGCCAGGGATACGAGCAGTACTTC.

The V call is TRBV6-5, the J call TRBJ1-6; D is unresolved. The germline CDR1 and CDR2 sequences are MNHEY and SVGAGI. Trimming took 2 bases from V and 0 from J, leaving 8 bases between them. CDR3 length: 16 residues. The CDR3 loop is CASSYQQSSYNSPLHF. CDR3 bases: TGTGCCAGCAGTTACCAGCAGAGCTCCTATAATTCACCCCTCCACTTT.

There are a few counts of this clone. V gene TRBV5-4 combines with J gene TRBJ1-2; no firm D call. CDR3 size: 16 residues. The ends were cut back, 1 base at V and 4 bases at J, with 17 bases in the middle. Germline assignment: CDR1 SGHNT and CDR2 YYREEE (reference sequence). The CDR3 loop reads CASSLPPRTGSYGYTF. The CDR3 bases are TGTGCCAGCAGCTTGCCCCCGCGGACCGGAAGCTATGGCTACACCTTC.

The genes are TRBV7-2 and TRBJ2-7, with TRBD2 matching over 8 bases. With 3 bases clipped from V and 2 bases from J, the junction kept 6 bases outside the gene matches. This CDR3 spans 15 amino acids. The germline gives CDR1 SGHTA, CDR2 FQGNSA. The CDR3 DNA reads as TGTGCCAGCAGCTTTTCTAGCGGGTACGCCTACGAGCAGTACTTC. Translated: CASSFSSGYAYEQYF.

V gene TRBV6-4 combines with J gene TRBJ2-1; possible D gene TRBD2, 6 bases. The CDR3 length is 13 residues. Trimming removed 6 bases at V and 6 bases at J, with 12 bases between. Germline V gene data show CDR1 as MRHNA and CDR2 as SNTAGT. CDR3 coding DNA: TGTGCCAGCAGCGGCGAGGAGGGCAATGAGCAGTTCTTC. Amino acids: CASSGEEGNEQFF.

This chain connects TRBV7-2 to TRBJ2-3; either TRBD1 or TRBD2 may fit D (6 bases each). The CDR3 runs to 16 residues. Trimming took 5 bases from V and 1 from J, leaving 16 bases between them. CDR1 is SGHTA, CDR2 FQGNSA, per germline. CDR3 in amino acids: CASSPVGGYGTDTQYF. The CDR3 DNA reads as TGTGCCAGCAGCCCTGTAGGGGGGTACGGCACAGATACGCAGTATTTT.

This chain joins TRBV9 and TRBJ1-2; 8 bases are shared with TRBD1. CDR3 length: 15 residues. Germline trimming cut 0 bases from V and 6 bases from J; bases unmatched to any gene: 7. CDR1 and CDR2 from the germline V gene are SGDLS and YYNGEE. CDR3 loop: CASSVGPRGQDGYTF. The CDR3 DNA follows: TGTGCCAGCAGCGTAGGGCCCAGGGGGCAGGATGGCTACACCTTC.

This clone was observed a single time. Written as DNA, the CDR3 is TGTGCCAGCAGCAGAAACTCGGGACACCGCGACACTGAAGCTTTCTTT. This codes for CASSRNSGHRDTEAFF. The chain combines TRBV11-3 with TRBJ1-1, with a possible D match to TRBD1 (6 bases). CDR1 SGHNT and CDR2 YENEEA come from the germline V gene. The CDR3 runs to 16 residues. Trimming cost V 5 bases and J 3 bases, with 19 bases left between them.

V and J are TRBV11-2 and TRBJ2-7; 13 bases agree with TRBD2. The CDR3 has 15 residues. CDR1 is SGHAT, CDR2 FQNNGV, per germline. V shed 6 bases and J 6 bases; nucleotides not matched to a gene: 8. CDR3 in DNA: TGTGCCAGCAGGTCGACTAGCGGGAGGCGGGGCGAGCAGTACGTC. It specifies CASRSTSGRRGEQYV.

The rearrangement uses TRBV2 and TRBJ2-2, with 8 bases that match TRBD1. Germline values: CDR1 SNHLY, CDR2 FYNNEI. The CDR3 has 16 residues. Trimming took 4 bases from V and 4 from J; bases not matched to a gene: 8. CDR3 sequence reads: CASSAGGAGGTGELFF. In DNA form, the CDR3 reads TGTGCCAGCAGTGCAGGGGGCGCGGGCGGCACCGGGGAGCTGTTTTTT.

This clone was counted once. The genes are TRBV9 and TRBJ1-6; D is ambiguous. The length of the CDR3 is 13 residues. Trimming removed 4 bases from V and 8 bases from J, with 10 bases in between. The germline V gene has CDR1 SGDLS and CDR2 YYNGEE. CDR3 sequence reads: CASSPGPDSPLHF. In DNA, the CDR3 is TGTGCCAGCAGCCCGGGCCCCGATTCACCCCTCCACTTT.

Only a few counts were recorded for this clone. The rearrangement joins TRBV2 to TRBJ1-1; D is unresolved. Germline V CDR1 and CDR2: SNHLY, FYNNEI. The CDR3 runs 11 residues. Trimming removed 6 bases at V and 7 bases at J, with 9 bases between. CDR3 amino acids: CASRYYGEAFF. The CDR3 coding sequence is TGTGCCAGCAGGTACTACGGTGAAGCTTTCTTT.

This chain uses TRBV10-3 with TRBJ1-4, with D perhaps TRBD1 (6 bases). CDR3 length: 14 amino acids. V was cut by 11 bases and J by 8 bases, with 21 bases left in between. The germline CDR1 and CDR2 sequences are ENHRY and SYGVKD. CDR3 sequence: CASRPGTWVEKLFF. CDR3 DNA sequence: TGTGCCTCTCGACCCGGGACATGGGTAGAAAAACTGTTTTTT.

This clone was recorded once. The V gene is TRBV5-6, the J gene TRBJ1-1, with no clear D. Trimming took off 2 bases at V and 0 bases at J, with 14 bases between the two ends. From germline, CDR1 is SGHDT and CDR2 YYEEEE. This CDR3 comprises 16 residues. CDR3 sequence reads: CASSLTGVDMNTEAFF. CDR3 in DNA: TGTGCCAGCAGCTTAACGGGAGTCGACATGAACACTGAAGCTTTCTTT.